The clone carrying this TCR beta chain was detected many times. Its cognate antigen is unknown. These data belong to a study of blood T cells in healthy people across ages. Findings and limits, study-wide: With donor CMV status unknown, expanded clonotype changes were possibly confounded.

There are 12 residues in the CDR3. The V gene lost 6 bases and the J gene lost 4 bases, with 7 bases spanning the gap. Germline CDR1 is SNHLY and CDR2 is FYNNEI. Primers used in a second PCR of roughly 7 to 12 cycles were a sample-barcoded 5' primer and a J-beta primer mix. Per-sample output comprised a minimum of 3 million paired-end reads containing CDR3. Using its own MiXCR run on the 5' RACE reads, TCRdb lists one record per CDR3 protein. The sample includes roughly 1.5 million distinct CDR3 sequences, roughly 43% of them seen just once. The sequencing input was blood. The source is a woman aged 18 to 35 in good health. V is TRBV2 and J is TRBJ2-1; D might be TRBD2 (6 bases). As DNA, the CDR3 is TGTGCCAGCAGGAGCGGGTACAATGAGCAGTTCTTC. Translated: CASRSGYNEQFF.